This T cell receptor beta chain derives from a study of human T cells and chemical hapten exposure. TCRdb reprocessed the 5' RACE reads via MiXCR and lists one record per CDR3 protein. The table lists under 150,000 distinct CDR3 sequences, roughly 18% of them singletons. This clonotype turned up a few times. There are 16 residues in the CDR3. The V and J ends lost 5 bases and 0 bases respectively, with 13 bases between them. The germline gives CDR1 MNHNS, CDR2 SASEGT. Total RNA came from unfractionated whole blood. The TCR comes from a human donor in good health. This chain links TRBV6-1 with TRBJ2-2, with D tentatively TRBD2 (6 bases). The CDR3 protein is CASSLISGSNTGELFF. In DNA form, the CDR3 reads TGTGCCAGCAGTCTAATTAGCGGCTCGAACACCGGGGAGCTGTTTTTT.